Listed below are T cell receptor beta chains from one sample, sequenced in a study of shared clonotypes between healthy human individuals. Repertoires were generated with immunoSEQ multiplex PCR, while TCRdb's copy carries only in-frame clones and drops some. The sample records about 1.1 million clones, roughly 80% being singletons. The sample comprised memory CD4+ T cells from PBMCs. Receptors originate from a man between 18 and 35 years old in good health. Some clones in this sample may be carry-over from other donors' samples. Both conserved end residues are part of each CDR3. A D gene is named only where the DNA matches it firmly. Part of the rows lack a size; the others show once, few, many or a class for expanded clones.

j_call	d_call	v_call	clone_size	cdr3_nt	cdr3_aa
TRBJ2-5	NA	TRBV5-1	NA	TGCGCCAGCAAAGGGGGACGAGGGGAGACCCAGTACTTC	CASKGGRGETQYF
TRBJ2-1	TRBD2	TRBV19	NA	TGTGCCAGTAGCACCCGCGGGGGTTCCTACAATGAGCAGTTCTTC	CASSTRGGSYNEQFF
TRBJ1-1	NA	TRBV30	many	TGTGCCTGGAGTGTACGTTCGGCTAGGGAAGCTTTCTTT	CAWSVRSAREAFF
TRBJ1-1	NA	TRBV11-3	NA	TGTGCCAGCGAGGGAGGGCGCGGCACTGAAGCTTTCTTT	CASEGGRGTEAFF
TRBJ2-2	TRBD2	TRBV27	NA	TGTGCCAGCAGTTTAAGAGCGGGAGGGAACACCGGGGAGCTGTTTTTT	CASSLRAGGNTGELFF
TRBJ1-4	NA	TRBV6-5	NA	TGTGCCAGCAGGGGGGCAGCGGCGGGTGTAAAACTGTTTTTT	CASRGAAAGVKLFF
TRBJ2-5	NA	TRBV5-1	NA	TGCGCCAGCAGCCCTCTGGCGCGGGAGACCCAGTACTTC	CASSPLARETQYF
TRBJ2-3	NA	TRBV12-2	once	TGTGCAAGTCGCTTACCCCGGCCCGGGGTTACCTGCACAGATACGCAGTATTTT	CASRLPRPGVTCTDTQYF
TRBJ2-2	TRBD2	TRBV5-4	NA	TGTGCCAGCAGTCGCACTAGCGGGAGATCCGCCGGGGAGCTGTTTTTT	CASSRTSGRSAGELFF
TRBJ2-2	TRBD1	TRBV27	NA	TGTGCCAGCAGTTTATGGTTGCGGGACAGGGGGAGCACCGGGGAGCTGTTTTTT	CASSLWLRDRGSTGELFF
TRBJ2-5	TRBD2	TRBV19	NA	TGTGCCAGTAGCAGGACTAGCGGGAGACTTGGGGAGACCCAGTACTTC	CASSRTSGRLGETQYF
TRBJ2-1	NA	TRBV9	NA	TGTGCCAGCAGCGGCGGAGCGACGGGGTCCTACAATGAGCAGTTCTTC	CASSGGATGSYNEQFF
TRBJ1-2	NA	TRBV2	NA	TGTGCCAGCAGGGGGGACGGACTCTATGGCTACACCTTC	CASRGDGLYGYTF
TRBJ1-1	TRBD1	TRBV6-5	NA	TGTGCCAGCAGTAAACCCCGGACAGGCGAAGCTTTCTTT	CASSKPRTGEAFF
TRBJ2-5	TRBD2	TRBV18	many	TGTGCCAGCTCATTACTAGCGGGAGGGCCTCGAACAGAGACCCAGTACTTC	CASSLLAGGPRTETQYF
TRBJ1-4	NA	TRBV14	NA	TGTGCCAGCAGCCAAATTGGGCTTGGTATAAATGAAAAACTGTTTTTT	CASSQIGLGINEKLFF
TRBJ2-1	TRBD2	TRBV5-1	NA	TGCGCCAGCAGCTTTAGCGGGAGTTACAATGAGCAGTTCTTC	CASSFSGSYNEQFF
TRBJ1-4	NA	TRBV30	NA	TGTGCCTGGAGTACAAGGCAGGGTGCTAATGAAAAACTGTTTTTT	CAWSTRQGANEKLFF
TRBJ2-2	NA	TRBV5-1	NA	TGCGCCAGCAGCTTGATACAGGCCGACGGGGAGCTGTTTTTT	CASSLIQADGELFF
TRBJ2-7	NA	TRBV5-1	NA	TGCGCCAGCAGCTTGGAAGGGCTCTACGAGCAGTACTTC	CASSLEGLYEQYF
TRBJ1-5	NA	TRBV5-6	many	TGTGCCAGCAGCTTTGTGGGGAGCAATCAGCCCCAGCATTTT	CASSFVGSNQPQHF
TRBJ1-5	NA	TRBV7-2	NA	TGTGCCAGCAGCTTCCAGGGATCCAATCAGCCCCAGCATTTT	CASSFQGSNQPQHF
TRBJ2-3	TRBD2	TRBV4-3	NA	TGCGCCAGCAGCACACTAGCGGGAGGTAGCACAGATACGCAGTATTTT	CASSTLAGGSTDTQYF
TRBJ2-2	TRBD1	TRBV2	many	TGTGCCAGCAGTCCGGGACAGGGGGCCACCGGGGAGCTGTTTTTT	CASSPGQGATGELFF
TRBJ2-3	TRBD2	TRBV10-3	NA	TGTGCCATCATGGCGCCCGGGGGGGATACGCAGTATTTT	CAIMAPGGDTQYF
TRBJ2-7	NA	TRBV6-1	NA	TGTGCCAGCAGCCTTCGGGGGGCGCGAAGCTACGAGCAGTACTTC	CASSLRGARSYEQYF
TRBJ1-5	NA	TRBV6-1	NA	TGTGCCAGCAGTGAAAATTTGGCAGACGTTCAGCCCCAGCATTTT	CASSENLADVQPQHF
TRBJ1-1	TRBD1	TRBV9	once	TGTGCCAGCAGCTCCCGGGACAGGGGCACTGAAGCTTTCTTT	CASSSRDRGTEAFF
TRBJ2-1	NA	TRBV4-2	NA	TGTGCCAGCAGCCCCCAGCGAGGAGGATATGAGCAGTTCTTC	CASSPQRGGYEQFF
TRBJ2-1	NA	TRBV18	few	TGTGCCAGCTCACCACCGGGGAACTCCCCTGAGCAGTTCTTC	CASSPPGNSPEQFF
TRBJ2-5	TRBD2	TRBV18	NA	TGTGCCAGCTCACCACCGACTAGCGGGAGGGCCGGAGAGACCCAGTACTTC	CASSPPTSGRAGETQYF
TRBJ1-3	NA	TRBV28	NA	TGTGCCAGCAGACAGGGCTCTGGAAACACCATATATTTT	CASRQGSGNTIYF
TRBJ2-3	NA	TRBV6-1	NA	TGTGCCAGCAGTGAAGGCGTCTACCCCAGCGACACGCAGTATTTT	CASSEGVYPSDTQYF
TRBJ2-7	NA	TRBV6-1	NA	TGTGCCAGCAGAGAAACTACGGGGAGTTCATTCTACGAGCAGTACTTC	CASRETTGSSFYEQYF
TRBJ1-1	NA	TRBV4-1	NA	TGCGCCAGCAGCCAAGAACGGCAGCGCATGTTAGGAGCTTTCTTT	CASSQERQRMLGAFF
TRBJ1-2	NA	TRBV14	NA	TGTGCCAGCAGCCAGAGCCGGACGGCTAACTATGGCTACACCTTC	CASSQSRTANYGYTF
TRBJ1-5	TRBD1	TRBV6-6	NA	TGTGCCAGCAGTTTGCGACAGGGGCGTGAGCCCCAGCATTTT	CASSLRQGREPQHF
TRBJ2-3	NA	TRBV4-3	NA	TGCGCCAGCAGCCAAGACCCCGACCACAGCACAGATACGCAGTATTTT	CASSQDPDHSTDTQYF
TRBJ1-1	TRBD1	TRBV10-2	NA	TGCGCCACCAGGGGGGGGATAGACAACCTAGAAGCTTTCTTT	CATRGGIDNLEAFF
TRBJ2-5	NA	TRBV5-1	NA	TGCGCCAGCAGCTTGGGTGGAGGGGGGTCGTACGAGACCCAGTACTTC	CASSLGGGGSYETQYF
TRBJ2-7	NA	TRBV5-1	NA	TGCGCCAGCAGCTTAGGGACCTCTCTCTCCTACGAGCAGTACTTC	CASSLGTSLSYEQYF
TRBJ1-1	NA	TRBV5-1	NA	TGCGCCAGCAGGCCGAACCCTGGGGTGTCTGAAGCTTTCTTT	CASRPNPGVSEAFF
TRBJ2-1	NA	TRBV18	few	TGTGCCAGCTCACCCACAGGGTTGAATGAGCAGTTCTTC	CASSPTGLNEQFF
TRBJ2-3	TRBD1	TRBV19	NA	TGTGCCAGTAGTAAAGTGCGGACAGGAAACACAGATACGCAGTATTTT	CASSKVRTGNTDTQYF
TRBJ2-1	TRBD2	TRBV19	few	TGTGCCAGTAGCCTCCGCACGGCTAGCGGGTGGAAGAATGAGCAGTTCTTC	CASSLRTASGWKNEQFF
TRBJ1-1	TRBD1	TRBV5-1	NA	TGCGCCAGCAGCTGGAATGAAGAAGGGGGCTTCACTGAAGCTTTCTTT	CASSWNEEGGFTEAFF
TRBJ1-4	NA	TRBV7-9	NA	TGTGCCAGCAGCCGGGAACGGGGGGCGAGGGGTGAAAAACTGTTTTTT	CASSRERGARGEKLFF
TRBJ1-5	TRBD1	TRBV10-1	NA	TGCGCCAGGAATTCCGGGACAGGAGGTAATAACAATCAGCCCCAGCATTTT	CARNSGTGGNNNQPQHF
TRBJ2-7	NA	TRBV7-9	once	TGTGCCAGCAGCGGGCCGAGCGGGTCTAACTACGAGCAGTACTTC	CASSGPSGSNYEQYF
TRBJ1-4	TRBD1	TRBV7-2	NA	TGTGCCAGCAGCCCCGGCCGGGACAGGGACGTATTTTTT	CASSPGRDRDVFF
TRBJ2-6	NA	TRBV7-3	NA	TGTGCCAGCAGTCGGGACGGCTCTGGGGCCAACGTCCTGACTTTC	CASSRDGSGANVLTF
TRBJ2-5	NA	TRBV5-1	NA	TGCGCCAGCAGCTTGGTCGTTGGCGGGATCGGCCTGGAGACCCAGTACTTC	CASSLVVGGIGLETQYF
TRBJ1-1	NA	TRBV6-1	few	TGTGCCAGCAGGGGGGGGATGAACACTGAAGCTTTCTTT	CASRGGMNTEAFF
TRBJ1-5	NA	TRBV5-6	few	TGTGCCAGCAGCTTTGCCGCGGGGAGCAATCAGCCCCAGCATTTT	CASSFAAGSNQPQHF
TRBJ2-7	TRBD2	TRBV7-3	NA	TGTGCCAGCAGCCCCGGCGGGAGATGGGGCGACGAGCAGTACTTC	CASSPGGRWGDEQYF